The clone carrying this T cell receptor beta chain has just one count. Germline values: CDR1 KGHSH, CDR2 LQKENI. There are 14 residues in the CDR3. Trimming removed 3 bases from V and 4 bases from J, with 13 bases in between. Roughly 0.45 to 1 ug RNA was reverse transcribed with random hexamers. TCRdb redid the calling of the immunoSEQ multiplex PCR reads with MiXCR, one entry per CDR3 protein. Among 250,000 to 300,000 distinct CDR3 sequences, roughly 85% were seen once, and the ten largest hold approximately 0.11%. This specimen comes from a study of CD8 T cells in Susac syndrome. The gene calls are TRBV18 and TRBJ2-7, with a possible D match to TRBD1 (6 bases). This sequence originates from a human donor with multiple sclerosis. The sample taken for sequencing was CD8+ T cells from PBMCs. The CDR3: CASSPGAQGYEQYF. CDR3 coding DNA: TGTGCCAGCTCACCGGGGGCACAGGGTTACGAGCAGTACTTC.